The next 10 T cell receptor beta chains were all read from a single sample in a study of T-cell reconstitution after alpha-beta-depleted transplantation in children. Molecular barcoding with unique molecular identifiers was used for the TCRbeta library. In TCRdb, the PCR reads were re-called with MiXCR into one record per CDR3 protein. This sample has some 290,000 distinct CDR3 sequences, with around 20% found just once. The material was PBMCs, mostly from graft donor cells, obtained 180 days after TCRalphabeta/CD19-depleted stem cell transplant. These receptors were taken from a male patient between 10 and 17 years old who had a stem cell transplant for acute lymphoblastic leukemia, so the T cells may come from the graft donor.

This clonotype was seen a few times. This sequence joins TRBV20-1 and TRBJ2-5, with TRBD2 matching 8 bases. V lost 5 bases, J lost 5 bases, and 10 bases stayed unmatched. The CDR3 totals 14 residues. Germline V gene lookup returns CDR1 DFQATT and CDR2 SNEGSKA (reference sequence). The CDR3 here is CSALAGTRRETQYF. The CDR3, as DNA: TGCAGTGCTCTCGCCGGGACTAGAAGGGAGACCCAGTACTTC.

The V call is TRBV11-2, the J call TRBJ2-1; a weak D match, TRBD2 (6 bases). The CDR3 loop spans 13 amino acids. The ends were cut back, 1 base at V and 10 bases at J, with 11 bases in the middle. CDR1 is SGHAT and CDR2 is FQNNGV in the germline V gene. CDR3 coding DNA: TGTGCCAGCAGCTTAGCGGAGGGGTGGGAGCAGTTCTTC. Its protein product is CASSLAEGWEQFF.

The chain uses TRBV9 and TRBJ2-3, with D perhaps given as TRBD1 or TRBD2 (5 bases each). Trimming left V 0 bases short and J 0 bases short, with 11 bases between. There are 16 residues in the CDR3. Germline CDR1 reads SGDLS; CDR2 reads YYNGEE. CDR3 sequence: CASSVVGTKSTDTQYF. In DNA form, the CDR3 reads TGTGCCAGCAGCGTAGTGGGGACCAAGAGCACAGATACGCAGTATTTT. The full variable domain, its missing parts supplied by reference TRBV9 and TRBJ2-3, is DSGVTQTPKHLITATGQRVTLRCSPRSGDLSVYWYQQSLDQGLQFLIQYYNGEERAKGNILERFSAQQFPDLHSELNLSSLELGDSALYFCASSVVGTKSTDTQYFGPGTRLTVL.

The CDR3 DNA follows: TGCGCCAGCAGCCGGGGCGCGGGGCAAAATCAGCCCCAGCATTTT. Protein: CASSRGAGQNQPQHF. The genes are TRBV5-1 and TRBJ1-5; D may be TRBD1 (5 bases). The CDR3 has 15 amino acids. Per the germline V gene, CDR1 is SGHRS and CDR2 is YFSETQ. V was clipped by 4 bases and J by 4 bases, with 15 bases between them.

The gene calls are TRBV6-5 and TRBJ2-3; 7 positions agree with TRBD2. The CDR3 is 16 amino acids. The V gene end was trimmed by 4 bases and the J gene end by 6 bases; junction bases not matched to a gene: 13. Per the germline V gene, CDR1 is MNHEY and CDR2 is SVGAGI. As DNA, the CDR3 is TGTGCCAGCAGTTCCGACCCGGGGGGTACGGGGGATACGCAGTATTTT. Translating gives CASSSDPGGTGDTQYF.

Only a few counts were recorded for this clonotype. The chain couples TRBV12-3 or TRBV12-4 to TRBJ1-2, with unresolved D. V lost 6 bases and J 2 bases, leaving 10 bases between the germline ends. The CDR3 extends over 13 amino acids. CDR3 in DNA: TGTGCCAGCAGCCTTACTTCCAACTATGGCTACACCTTC. Its protein product is CASSLTSNYGYTF.

This clonotype turned up a few times. The genes are TRBV2 and TRBJ2-3; 10 bases line up with TRBD2. The trim removed 6 bases at V and 4 bases at J, leaving 7 bases unmatched. The CDR3 consists of 15 residues. The germline V gene has CDR1 SNHLY and CDR2 FYNNEI. CDR3 region: CASRPIAGGADTQYF. CDR3 in DNA: TGTGCCAGCAGGCCCATAGCGGGAGGCGCAGATACGCAGTATTTT.

This clonotype occurred many times. The chain is built from TRBV20-1 and TRBJ1-5; 9 bases are a match to TRBD1. Germline V lookup: CDR1 DFQATT, CDR2 SNEGSKA (reference sequence). Trimming at V came to 4 bases and at J to 2 bases, leaving 12 bases not matched to a gene. This CDR3 region has 17 residues. As DNA, the CDR3 is TGCAGTGCTACCGATAACAGGGGGCGATGGGGCAATCAGCCCCAGCATTTT. Translation gives CSATDNRGRWGNQPQHF.

V usage is TRBV5-1 and J usage is TRBJ2-7, with 12 bases aligning to TRBD2. Germline V CDR1 and CDR2: SGHRS, YFSETQ. V lost 4 bases, J lost 3 bases, and 8 bases stayed unmatched. This CDR3 contains 16 residues. CDR3 loop: CASSKTGTSGLYEQYF. The DNA for the CDR3 is TGCGCCAGCAGCAAAACCGGGACTAGCGGGCTCTACGAGCAGTACTTC.

Only a few counts were recorded for this clonotype. This chain joins TRBV20-1 and TRBJ2-7; 14 nucleotides align to TRBD2. With V trimmed by 3 bases and J by 5 bases, 6 bases remained unmatched. CDR1 DFQATT and CDR2 SNEGSKA come from the germline V gene (reference sequence). The CDR3 consists of 15 residues. The CDR3 spells CSARRTSGRRNEQYF. The CDR3 DNA is TGCAGTGCTAGGAGGACTAGCGGGAGGAGAAACGAGCAGTACTTC.